This is a list of T cell receptor beta chains from one sample in a study of cytomegalovirus exposure and HLA in healthy donors. Using immunoSEQ multiplex PCR, the repertoire was profiled, and TCRdb retains in-frame clones only, with some absent. The sample holds 150,000 or so clones, roughly 80% seen once. Sequencing input: PBMCs. These receptors all stem from a man aged 35 to 55 in good health and CMV-seropositive. The conserved cysteine and the conserved F or W are not part of the CDR3 here. A D gene is named only where the DNA matches it firmly.

TRBV9,TRBD1,TRBJ1-1,ASSVEGAGNTEAF
TRBV25-1,NA,TRBJ2-1,ASSGRDWVNEQF
TRBV30,TRBD2,TRBJ2-3,AWSQLAETTDTQY
TRBV7-9,NA,TRBJ2-7,ASSPAGTYYEQY
TRBV28,NA,TRBJ2-2,ASTLRTLNTGELF
TRBV7-2,NA,TRBJ2-7,ASSLSGRNYEQY
TRBV11-2,TRBD2,TRBJ2-5,ASSLGTSGILPQETQY
TRBV19,NA,TRBJ1-5,ASSPTGNQPQH
TRBV7-2,TRBD2,TRBJ2-7,ASSLLADYEQY
TRBV4-1,TRBD2,TRBJ2-2,ASSGGGNTGELF
TRBV6-6,TRBD2,TRBJ2-3,ASSTGLAFSTDTQY
TRBV30,TRBD1,TRBJ1-2,AWSQGGGYT
TRBV5-1,NA,TRBJ2-1,ASISGTSYNEQF
TRBV5-4,NA,TRBJ2-6,ASSSDPSGANGLT
TRBV5-4,TRBD2,TRBJ2-3,ASSFGLAGTDTQY
TRBV5-6,NA,TRBJ2-7,ASSLLRAAYEQY
TRBV27,NA,TRBJ1-4,ASKLGAVNEKLF
TRBV28,NA,TRBJ2-7,ASSPGGRDFYEQY
TRBV5-1,TRBD2,TRBJ2-1,ASSLAGGGDEQF
TRBV10-3,NA,TRBJ2-3,AITAGDGADTQY
TRBV19,NA,TRBJ1-1,ASSEGDGLRAF
TRBV9,NA,TRBJ2-6,ASRFSAWAGNSGANVLT
TRBV28,NA,TRBJ1-5,ASSLGGPNQPQH
TRBV10-3,NA,TRBJ2-7,AITNDRTYEQY
TRBV6-5,NA,TRBJ1-4,ASSYLGATNEKLF
TRBV19,NA,TRBJ2-1,ASSTSVAESSYNEQF
TRBV2,NA,TRBJ1-5,ASSGGNQPQH
TRBV27,NA,TRBJ1-2,ASSLGQNYGYT
TRBV30,NA,TRBJ1-2,AWSPGYGYT
TRBV6-5,NA,TRBJ1-1,ATFPHTAGTEAF
TRBV7-9,TRBD1,TRBJ1-4,ATLKAGGGEKLF
TRBV2,NA,TRBJ2-3,ASTRQVTTDTQY
TRBV20-1,NA,TRBJ1-5,SARQGGPQH
TRBV18,NA,TRBJ1-4,ASSPRQDEKLF
TRBV7-2,TRBD2,TRBJ2-5,ASSYSGSQETQY
TRBV11-2,NA,TRBJ1-1,ASSLVGRGDAF
TRBV7-3,NA,TRBJ2-3,ASSQGLDTQY
TRBV9,TRBD2,TRBJ2-1,ASSPSGTSYNEQF
TRBV5-1,TRBD1,TRBJ2-2,ASTRDRVANTGELF
TRBV6-5,TRBD1,TRBJ1-2,ASLLSGTANYGYT
TRBV27,TRBD1,TRBJ1-4,ASSLSPFLGQYSTNEKLF
TRBV10-3,TRBD1,TRBJ1-1,AISDYGTGSSGF
TRBV7-9,NA,TRBJ1-1,ASRNRGGNTEAF
TRBV29-1,TRBD1,TRBJ2-3,SVDPGGVDTQY
TRBV4-1,NA,TRBJ2-5,ASSLSSGTHGETQY
TRBV2,TRBD2,TRBJ2-5,ASGLAGNPQETQY
TRBV9,TRBD1,TRBJ2-7,ASSVGPGGEQY
TRBV29-1,NA,TRBJ2-1,SVESGSSEQF
TRBV7-6,TRBD1,TRBJ1-2,ASSQKVGQGKPNYGYT
TRBV6-1,NA,TRBJ1-5,ASSDRRLIPREPQH
TRBV30,TRBD2,TRBJ2-1,AWRASSGRAADEQF
TRBV7-9,TRBD2,TRBJ2-2,SSSGLAGALNTGELF
TRBV15,NA,TRBJ2-4,ATSRDVGLADIQY
TRBV7-3,NA,TRBJ1-1,ASSTDRNTEAF
TRBV27,TRBD2,TRBJ2-7,ASSLSTSGSYEQY